The sequence of this TCR beta chain was determined in a study of blood T cell repertoires in COVID-19. Using immunoSEQ multiplex PCR, the repertoire was profiled, and TCRdb retains in-frame clones only, with some absent. The sample holds roughly 100,000 clones, 76% seen once. CDR1 and CDR2 (germline): SGHRS, YFSETQ. The CDR3 totals 13 residues. V lost 3 bases, J lost 3 bases, and 9 bases lay in between. The origin of this receptor is a man older than 75 with COVID-19, enrolled during active disease. The rearrangement links TRBV5-1 to TRBJ1-2; D not certain. Specimen: peripheral blood. The DNA for the CDR3 is TGCGCCAGCAGCTCTACAGCCTACTATGGCTACACCTTC. Translated, it gives CASSSTAYYGYTF.